What follows is one T cell receptor beta chain and its context. This clone was seen a few times. This receptor's antigen is unknown. Base-call qualities are not available, and no considerably larger clone is one nucleotide away. Using the deep immunoSEQ assay, TCR CDR3 regions were amplified from genomic DNA by multiplex PCR. Extracted genomic DNA from each cell subset was spread evenly across all wells of several immunoSEQ 96-well plates, with each plate serving as a replicate. Each replicate PCR for unsorted PBMC received about 310 ng genomic DNA, equal to 30,000 to 35,000 T cell genomes. Genomic DNA from unsorted PBMC was sequenced over ten immunoSEQ deep assay plates. Purified libraries were quantified with a Qubit 3.0 fluorometer, sized on a Bioanalyzer 2100, and re-quantified with the KAPA Library Quantification kit. Every immunoSEQ 96-well plate was sequenced on a separate single-read 150-cycle Illumina NextSeq 550 flow cell. The authors processed their data as follows. Because the immunoSEQ output held only junctional sequences and lacked quality scores, the filtering could not match the filtering applied to full-length reads. To assign V/J genes and CDR3, sequences were annotated using PyIR, a Python wrapper for IgBLAST v1.9, with IMGT germline references. Reads were removed for weak V/J assignments (E-value above 1e-6), missing CDR3, stop codons, out-of-frame junctions, or ambiguous translated residues. V3J clonotypes were defined as sequences sharing an identical inferred V gene, J gene, and CDR3 amino acid sequence. Percentage overlap between repertoires was computed as shared unique clonotypes divided by the size of the smaller repertoire. RTK rarefaction, the Chao1 estimator, and Recon v2.1 estimates of unobserved clonotypes were used to assess repertoire richness. TCRdb re-hosts the immuneACCESS table, in-frame sequences only. Its copies lack some clones; in the studies checked, an unresolved V gene accounts for under half of them, and the cause for the rest is not known. The V and J calls and clone size were taken over from that table, and D and trimming were inferred from the DNA. The sample profile shows hundreds of thousands of clones; 60% to 85% of them were found once. Over 10% of the sample lies in the top ten.

Donors were healthy HIV-negative adults with no recently reported acute infections or vaccinations. Every donor was a Caucasian adult living in Nashville, Tennessee, USA. For unsorted samples, about 90 million PBMCs were counted and genomic DNA was extracted with the QIAamp DNA Blood Mini kit. After blood collection by leukapheresis, PBMCs were isolated using Ficoll-Histopaque density gradient centrifugation and then cryopreserved in the vapor phase of liquid nitrogen. These data are taken from a study of shared clonotypes between healthy human individuals (dated by TCRdb to about 2020). In terms of the full investigation: The cohort included a few men and a couple of women between 18 and 49 years of age. The study deeply sequenced blood TCR repertoires of about 5 healthy adults to estimate repertoire size and the extent of clonotype sharing between individuals. To increase sequencing depth and limit assay-specific biases, different laboratories used diverse techniques to prepare libraries and sequence TCR repertoires. Between about 0.85 and 9.5 billion PBMCs per donor were obtained by leukapheresis.

The cysteine opens and the phenylalanine closes a CDR3 of 14 amino acids. CDR3 DNA is the only sequence kept; it has 42 bases, read in frame from the first base. CDR1 and CDR2 are read off the germline V gene as SGHTA and FQGNSA. Relative to germline, V is 5 bases shorter and J is 7 bases shorter, with 18 bases between their ends. General study outcomes and caveats: Pairwise subsampling indicated that sequencing depth was expected to affect the degree of clonotype sharing among donors. Sampling was limited to blood, and TCR repertoires in tissue likely differ from TCR repertoires in blood. The genetic and exposure-history diversity represented was limited by the small number of donors.

The sequenced sample was PBMCs. The receptor was derived from a woman aged 40 to 50 in good health. Some clones in this sample may be carry-over from other donors' samples. The V and J genes are TRBV7-2 and TRBJ2-7; the D gene is possibly TRBD1, with 5 bases matching. The nucleotide sequence is given as TGTGCCAGCAGCCCCCAGGGCGCCCTGGGGGAGCAGTACTTC. Its coded protein is CASSPQGALGEQYF.